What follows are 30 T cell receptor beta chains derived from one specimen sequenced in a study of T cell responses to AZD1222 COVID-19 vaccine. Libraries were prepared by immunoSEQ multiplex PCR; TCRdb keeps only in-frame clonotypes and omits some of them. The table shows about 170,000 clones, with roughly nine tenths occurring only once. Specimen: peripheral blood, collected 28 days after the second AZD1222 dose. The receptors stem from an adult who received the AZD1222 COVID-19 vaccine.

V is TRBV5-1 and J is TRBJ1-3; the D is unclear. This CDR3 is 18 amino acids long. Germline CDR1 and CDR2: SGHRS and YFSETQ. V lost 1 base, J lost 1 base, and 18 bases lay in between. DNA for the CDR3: TGCGCCAGCAGCTTGTCGGGCCCGCAGGCAGGATCTGGAAACACCATATATTTT. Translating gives CASSLSGPQAGSGNTIYF.

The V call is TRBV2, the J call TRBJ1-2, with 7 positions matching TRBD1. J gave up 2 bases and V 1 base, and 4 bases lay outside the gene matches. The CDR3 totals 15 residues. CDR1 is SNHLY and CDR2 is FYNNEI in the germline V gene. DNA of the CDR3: TGTGCCAGCAGTGAAGGGAAGGACAGGAACTATGGCTACACCTTC. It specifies CASSEGKDRNYGYTF.

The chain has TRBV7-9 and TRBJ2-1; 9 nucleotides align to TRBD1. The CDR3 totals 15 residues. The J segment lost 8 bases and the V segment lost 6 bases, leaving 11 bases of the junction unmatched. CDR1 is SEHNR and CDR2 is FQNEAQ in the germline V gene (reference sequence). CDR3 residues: CASSSGTGSYDEQFF. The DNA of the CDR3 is TGTGCCAGCAGTTCAGGGACAGGGTCTTATGATGAGCAGTTCTTC.

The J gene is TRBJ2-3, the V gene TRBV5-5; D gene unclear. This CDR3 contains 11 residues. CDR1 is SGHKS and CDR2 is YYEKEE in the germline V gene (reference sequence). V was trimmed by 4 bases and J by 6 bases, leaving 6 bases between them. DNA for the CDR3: TGTGCCAGCAGCCCTGGGGATACGCAGTATTTT. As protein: CASSPGDTQYF.

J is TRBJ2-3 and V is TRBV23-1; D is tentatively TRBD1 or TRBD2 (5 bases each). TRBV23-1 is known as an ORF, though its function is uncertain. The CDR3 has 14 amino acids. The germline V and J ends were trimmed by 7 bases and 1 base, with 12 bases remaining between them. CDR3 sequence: CASIMMGGTDTQYF. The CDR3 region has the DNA TGCGCCAGCATCATGATGGGGGGCACAGATACGCAGTATTTT.

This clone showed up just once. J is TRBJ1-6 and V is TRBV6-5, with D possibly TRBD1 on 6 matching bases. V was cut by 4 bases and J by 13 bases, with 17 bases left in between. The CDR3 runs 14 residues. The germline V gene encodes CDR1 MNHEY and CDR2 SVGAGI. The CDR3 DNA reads TGTGCCAGCAGTTCGGGACACAAGGTTTTCCCCCTCCACTTT. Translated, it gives CASSSGHKVFPLHF.

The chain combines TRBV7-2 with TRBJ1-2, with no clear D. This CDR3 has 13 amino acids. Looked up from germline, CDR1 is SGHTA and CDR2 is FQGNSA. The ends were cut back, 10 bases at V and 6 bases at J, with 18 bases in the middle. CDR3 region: CANSSSFGDGYTF. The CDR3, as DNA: TGTGCCAACAGTTCCTCCTTTGGGGATGGCTACACCTTC.

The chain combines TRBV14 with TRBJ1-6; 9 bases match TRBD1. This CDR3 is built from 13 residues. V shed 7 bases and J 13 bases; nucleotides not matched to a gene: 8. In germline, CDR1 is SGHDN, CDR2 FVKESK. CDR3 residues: CASTPTGGWPLHF. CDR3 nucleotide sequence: TGTGCCAGCACCCCGACAGGGGGTTGGCCCCTCCACTTT. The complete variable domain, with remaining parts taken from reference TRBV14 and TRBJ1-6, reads EAGVTQFPSHSVIEKGQTVTLRCDPISGHDNLYWYRRVMGKEIKFLLHFVKESKQDESGMPNNRFLAERTGGTYSTLKVQPAELEDSGVYFCASTPTGGWPLHFGNGTRLTVT.

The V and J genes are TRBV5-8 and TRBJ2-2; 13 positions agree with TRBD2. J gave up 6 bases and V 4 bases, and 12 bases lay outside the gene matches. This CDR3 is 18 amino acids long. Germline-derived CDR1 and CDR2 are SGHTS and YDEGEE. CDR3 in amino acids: CASSQGTSGAMGSGELFF. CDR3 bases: TGTGCCAGCAGCCAGGGGACTAGCGGGGCCATGGGCTCCGGGGAGCTGTTTTTT.

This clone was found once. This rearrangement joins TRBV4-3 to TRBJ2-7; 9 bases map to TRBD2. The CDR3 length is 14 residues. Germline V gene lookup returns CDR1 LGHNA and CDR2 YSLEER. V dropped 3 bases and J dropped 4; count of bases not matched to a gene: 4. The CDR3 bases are TGCGCCAGCAGCCAGGTGGCGGGAGGGTACGAGCAGTACTTC. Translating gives CASSQVAGGYEQYF.

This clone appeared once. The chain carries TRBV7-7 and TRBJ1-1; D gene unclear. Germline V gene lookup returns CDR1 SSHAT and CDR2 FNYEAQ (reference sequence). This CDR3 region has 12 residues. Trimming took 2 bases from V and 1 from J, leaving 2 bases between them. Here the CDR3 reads CASSLKNTEAFF. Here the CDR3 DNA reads TGTGCCAGCAGCTTAAAGAACACTGAAGCTTTCTTT. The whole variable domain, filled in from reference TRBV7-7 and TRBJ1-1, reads GAGVSQSPRYKVTKRGQDVTLRCDPISSHATLYWYQQALGQGPEFLTYFNYEAQPDKSGLPSDRFSAERPEGSISTLTIQRTEQRDSAMYRCASSLKNTEAFFGQGTRLTVV.

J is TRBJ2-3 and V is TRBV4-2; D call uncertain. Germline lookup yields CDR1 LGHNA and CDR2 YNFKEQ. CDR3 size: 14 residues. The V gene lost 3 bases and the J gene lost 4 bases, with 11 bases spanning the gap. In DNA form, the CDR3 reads TGTGCCAGCAGCCAGGAAAAACTCGCAGATACGCAGTATTTT. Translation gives CASSQEKLADTQYF.

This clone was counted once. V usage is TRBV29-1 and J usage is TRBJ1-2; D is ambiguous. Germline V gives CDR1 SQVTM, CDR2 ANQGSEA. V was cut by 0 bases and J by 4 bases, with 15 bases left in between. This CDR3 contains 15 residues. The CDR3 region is CSVEDPGITPYGYTF. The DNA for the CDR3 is TGCAGCGTTGAAGATCCGGGGATCACCCCCTATGGCTACACCTTC.

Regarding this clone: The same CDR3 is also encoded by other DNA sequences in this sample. Here the CDR3 DNA reads TGTGCCAGCAGTCTAGGCTACGAGCAGTACTTC. It codes for CASSLGYEQYF. The chain carries TRBV12-3 or TRBV12-4 and TRBJ2-7; no clear D gene. The CDR3 has 11 residues. Trimming left V 5 bases short and J 3 bases short, with 5 bases between.

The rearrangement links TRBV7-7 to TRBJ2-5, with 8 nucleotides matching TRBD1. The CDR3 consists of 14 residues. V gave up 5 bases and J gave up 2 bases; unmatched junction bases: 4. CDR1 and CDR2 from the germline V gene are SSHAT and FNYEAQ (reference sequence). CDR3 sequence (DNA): TGTGCCAGCAGCCTAGACAGGGGTCAAGAGACCCAGTACTTC. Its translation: CASSLDRGQETQYF.

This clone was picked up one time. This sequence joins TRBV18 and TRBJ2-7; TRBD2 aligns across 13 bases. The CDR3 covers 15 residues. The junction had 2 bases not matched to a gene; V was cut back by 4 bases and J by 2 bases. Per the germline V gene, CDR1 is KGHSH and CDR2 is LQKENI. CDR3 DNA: TGTGCCAGCTCACGGACTAGCGGGGGTCCCTACGAGCAGTACTTC. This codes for CASSRTSGGPYEQYF.

CDR3 loop: CASSPDSYEQYF. CDR3 in DNA: TGCGCCAGCAGTCCGGACAGCTACGAGCAGTACTTC. This chain links TRBV10-2 with TRBJ2-7; tentatively, D is TRBD1 (6 bases). Trimming took 5 bases from V and 3 from J, leaving 8 bases between them. The germline CDR1 and CDR2 sequences are WSHSY and SAAADI. This CDR3 contains 12 residues.

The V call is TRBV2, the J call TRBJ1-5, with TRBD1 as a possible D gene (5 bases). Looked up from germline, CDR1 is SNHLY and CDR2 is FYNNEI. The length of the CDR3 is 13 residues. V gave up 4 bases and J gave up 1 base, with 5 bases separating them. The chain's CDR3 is CASSGDSNQPQHF. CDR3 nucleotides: TGTGCCAGCAGTGGGGACAGCAATCAGCCCCAGCATTTT.

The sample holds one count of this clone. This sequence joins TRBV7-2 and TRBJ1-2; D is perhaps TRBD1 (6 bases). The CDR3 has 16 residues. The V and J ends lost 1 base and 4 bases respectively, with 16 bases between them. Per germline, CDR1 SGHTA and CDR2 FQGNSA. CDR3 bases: TGTGCCAGCAGCTTAGGGGGGCCTCCCGAGGGCTATGGCTACACCTTC. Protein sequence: CASSLGGPPEGYGYTF.

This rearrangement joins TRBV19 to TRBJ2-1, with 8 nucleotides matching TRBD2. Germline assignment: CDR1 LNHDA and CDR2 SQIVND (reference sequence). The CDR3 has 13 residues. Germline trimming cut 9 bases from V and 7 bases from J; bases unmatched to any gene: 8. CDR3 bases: TGTGCCAGCCGCGGGGGGAATGAGAATGAGCAGTTCTTC. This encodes CASRGGNENEQFF. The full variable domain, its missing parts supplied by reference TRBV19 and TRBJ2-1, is DGGITQSPKYLFRKEGQNVTLSCEQNLNHDAMYWYRQDPGQGLRLIYYSQIVNDFQKGDIAEGYSVSREKKESFPLTVTSAQKNPTAFYLCASRGGNENEQFFGPGTRLTVL.

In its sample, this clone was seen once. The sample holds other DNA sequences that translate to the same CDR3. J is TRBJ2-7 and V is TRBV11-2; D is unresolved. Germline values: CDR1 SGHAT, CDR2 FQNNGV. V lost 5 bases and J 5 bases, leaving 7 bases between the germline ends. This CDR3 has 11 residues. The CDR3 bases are TGTGCCAGCAGCCCTGGGAACGAGCAGTACTTC. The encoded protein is CASSPGNEQYF.

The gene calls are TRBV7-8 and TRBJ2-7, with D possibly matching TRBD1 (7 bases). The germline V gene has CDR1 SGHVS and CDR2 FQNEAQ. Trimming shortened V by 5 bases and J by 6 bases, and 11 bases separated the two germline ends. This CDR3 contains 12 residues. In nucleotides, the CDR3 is TGTGCCAGCAGCCCAGGGGGGCCCGAGCAGTACTTC. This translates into CASSPGGPEQYF.

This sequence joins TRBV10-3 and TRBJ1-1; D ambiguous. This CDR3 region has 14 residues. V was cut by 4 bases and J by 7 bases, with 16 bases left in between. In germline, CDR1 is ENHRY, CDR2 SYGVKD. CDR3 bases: TGTGCCATCAGTGTCAGCTTCGTCCTACGTGAAGCTTTCTTT. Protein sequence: CAISVSFVLREAFF.

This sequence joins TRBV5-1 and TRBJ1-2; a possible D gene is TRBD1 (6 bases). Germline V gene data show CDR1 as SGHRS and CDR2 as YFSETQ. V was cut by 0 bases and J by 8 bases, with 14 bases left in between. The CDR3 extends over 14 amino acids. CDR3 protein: CASSLVQGTNGYTF. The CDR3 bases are TGCGCCAGCAGCTTGGTGCAGGGGACTAACGGCTACACCTTC.

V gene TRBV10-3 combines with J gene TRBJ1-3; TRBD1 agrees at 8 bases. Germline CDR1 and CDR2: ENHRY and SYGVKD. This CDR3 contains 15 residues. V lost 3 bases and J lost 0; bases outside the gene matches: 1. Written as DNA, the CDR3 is TGTGCCATCAGTGAAGGGACAGGCTCTGGAAACACCATATATTTT. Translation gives CAISEGTGSGNTIYF.

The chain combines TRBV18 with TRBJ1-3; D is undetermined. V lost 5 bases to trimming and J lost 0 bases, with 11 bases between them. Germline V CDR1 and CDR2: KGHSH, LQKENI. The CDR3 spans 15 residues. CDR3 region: CASSSERFSGNTIYF. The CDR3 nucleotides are TGTGCCAGCTCATCGGAGCGCTTCTCTGGAAACACCATATATTTT.

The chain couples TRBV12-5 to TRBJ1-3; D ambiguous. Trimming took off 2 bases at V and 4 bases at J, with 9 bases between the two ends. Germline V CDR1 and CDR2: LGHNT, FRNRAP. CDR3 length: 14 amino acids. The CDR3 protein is CASGLLGGGNTIYF. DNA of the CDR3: TGTGCTAGTGGTTTGTTGGGCGGGGGAAACACCATATATTTT.

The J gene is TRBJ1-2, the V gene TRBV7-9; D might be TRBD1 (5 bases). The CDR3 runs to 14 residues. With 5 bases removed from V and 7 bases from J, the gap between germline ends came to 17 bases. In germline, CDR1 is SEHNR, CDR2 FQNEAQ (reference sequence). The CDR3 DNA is TGTGCCAGCAGCCAGGGACCGCCAGGTAGTGGCTACACCTTC. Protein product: CASSQGPPGSGYTF.

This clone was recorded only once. Written as DNA, the CDR3 is TGTGCCAGCAGCTTACCAGGGGGTGGAACTGAAGCTTTCTTT. Translating it yields CASSLPGGGTEAFF. The chain has TRBV7-8 and TRBJ1-1; 7 nucleotides line up with TRBD1. The CDR3 length is 14 residues. V shed 2 bases, J shed 5 bases, and the junction held 5 bases outside the gene matches. Germline lookup yields CDR1 SGHVS and CDR2 FQNEAQ.

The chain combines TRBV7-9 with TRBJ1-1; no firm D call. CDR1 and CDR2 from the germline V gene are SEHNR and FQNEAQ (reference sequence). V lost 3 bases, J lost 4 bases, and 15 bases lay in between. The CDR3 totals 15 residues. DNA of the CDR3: TGTGCCAGCAGCTTGGGTTTAGCCCTCCTCACTGAAGCTTTCTTT. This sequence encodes CASSLGLALLTEAFF.